The 32 T cell receptor beta chains reported below all come from one sample, sequenced in a study of shared clonotypes between healthy human individuals. Cells designated naive CD8 were CD45RO-negative and were positively selected for CCR7, with terminally differentiated effector memory CD45RA+ cells excluded. Measured with immunoSEQ multiplex PCR; TCRdb has only the in-frame clones, and not every one. The table lists millions of clones, over 85% of them singletons, with about 1.1% in the top ten. The sample was naive CD8+ T cells sorted from blood. These receptors originate from a man aged 18 to 29 in good health.

The count of this clone is one. The rearrangement joins TRBV10-2 to TRBJ2-7, with 7 positions matching TRBD2. The germline gives CDR1 WSHSY, CDR2 SAAADI. J was trimmed by 6 bases and V by 3 bases; bases with no gene match: 8. CDR3 length: 14 residues. The CDR3 nucleotides are TGCGCCAGCAGTGAAGGACTAGTATCCGGCGAGCAGTACTTC. Translation gives CASSEGLVSGEQYF.

The chain carries TRBV5-1 and TRBJ2-5; no clear D gene. V was clipped by 5 bases and J by 1 base, with 9 bases between them. The length of the CDR3 is 13 residues. CDR1 and CDR2 (germline): SGHRS, YFSETQ. The CDR3 is CASSTGLQETQYF. DNA for the CDR3: TGCGCCAGCAGTACCGGGCTCCAAGAGACCCAGTACTTC.

Comments on this clone: The sample carries other DNA sequences with the same CDR3. V gene TRBV30 combines with J gene TRBJ1-1, with TRBD1 as a possible D gene (5 bases). This CDR3 contains 12 residues. CDR1 and CDR2 (germline): GTSNPN, SVGIG (reference sequence). Trimming cost V 3 bases and J 5 bases, with 10 bases left between them. In DNA form, the CDR3 reads TGTGCCTGGAGCGTGGGGCGGACTGAAGCTTTCTTT. Translation gives CAWSVGRTEAFF. Together with reference TRBV30 and TRBJ1-1, the CDR3 gives the full variable domain: SQTIHQWPATLVQPVGSPLSLECTVEGTSNPNLYWYRQAAGRGLQLLFYSVGIGQISSEVPQNLSASRPQDRQFILSSKKLLLSDSGFYLCAWSVGRTEAFFGQGTRLTVV.

V gene TRBV27 combines with J gene TRBJ2-7, with D possibly matching TRBD2 (5 bases). The CDR3 contains 13 residues. Germline assignment: CDR1 MNHEY and CDR2 SMNVEV (reference sequence). Trimming took 2 bases from V and 7 from J, leaving 12 bases between them. The CDR3 DNA sequence: TGTGCCAGCAGTTTAGACCCAACTAGGGAGCAGTACTTC. Protein: CASSLDPTREQYF.

Comments on this clone: The identical CDR3 is also encoded by other nucleotide sequences in the sample. This chain joins TRBV6-5 and TRBJ2-7, with a weak D call TRBD1 (6 bases). V dropped 0 bases and J dropped 0 bases, with 12 bases sitting between them. CDR3 length: 16 amino acids. Germline V CDR1 and CDR2: MNHEY, SVGAGI. The CDR3 spells CASSYSTGQTSYEQYF. For the CDR3, the DNA is TGTGCCAGCAGTTACTCGACAGGCCAAACCTCCTACGAGCAGTACTTC.

This clone came up once. The genes are TRBV2 and TRBJ1-1; 8 bases fit TRBD1. With 1 base clipped from V and 1 base from J, the junction kept 2 bases outside the gene matches. The germline gives CDR1 SNHLY, CDR2 FYNNEI. CDR3 length: 15 residues. In DNA form, the CDR3 reads TGTGCCAGCAGTGAAGGGACAGGGAGGAACACTGAAGCTTTCTTT. As protein: CASSEGTGRNTEAFF.

With respect to this clone: This sample includes further DNA sequences coding for the same CDR3. This sequence joins TRBV7-6 and TRBJ1-1, with D possibly being TRBD1 (6 bases). The germline V and J ends were trimmed by 0 bases and 8 bases, with 10 bases remaining between them. The CDR3 has 13 residues. CDR1 is SGHVS and CDR2 is FNYEAQ in the germline V gene. CDR3 sequence: CASSLATGSEAFF. In DNA, the CDR3 is TGTGCCAGCAGCTTAGCGACAGGATCCGAAGCTTTCTTT.

This chain joins TRBV6-1 and TRBJ2-3, with D possibly called TRBD1 or TRBD2 (5 bases each). The V gene's germline CDR1 is MNHNS and CDR2 SASEGT. The CDR3 is 14 amino acids. V lost 2 bases, J lost 4 bases, and 10 bases lay in between. The CDR3 region is CASSELGDADTQYF. As DNA, the CDR3 is TGTGCCAGCAGTGAACTAGGGGACGCAGATACGCAGTATTTT.

Details on this clone: This CDR3 is also generated by other DNA sequences in the sample. The chain combines TRBV7-9 with TRBJ2-2; D is possibly TRBD2 (5 bases). Trimming cost V 5 bases and J 6 bases, with 10 bases left between them. The CDR3 is made up of 13 amino acids. Germline assignment: CDR1 SEHNR and CDR2 FQNEAQ (reference sequence). The CDR3, as DNA: TGTGCCAGCAGCCTCCCGGGGTCCGGGGAGCTGTTTTTT. Its protein product is CASSLPGSGELFF.

As concerns this clone: This sample also contains other DNA sequences that code for the same CDR3. This chain joins TRBV27 and TRBJ2-3; 10 nucleotides align to TRBD1. V was clipped by 6 bases and J by 1 base; unmatched bases: 4. This CDR3 region has 15 residues. Germline assignment: CDR1 MNHEY and CDR2 SMNVEV (reference sequence). CDR3 residues: CASRSGTGGTDTQYF. The CDR3 nucleotides read TGTGCCAGCAGATCCGGGACAGGGGGCACAGATACGCAGTATTTT.

This chain links TRBV13 with TRBJ2-7, with 11 bases matching TRBD2. The CDR3 is made up of 17 amino acids. Germline CDR1 is PRHDT and CDR2 is FYEKMQ (reference sequence). Losses at the gene ends were 3 bases for V and 2 bases for J; bases not matched to a gene: 9. CDR3 amino acids: CASSFGQGLAEPYEQYF. CDR3 bases: TGTGCCAGCAGCTTTGGACAGGGACTAGCGGAACCCTACGAGCAGTACTTC.

This clone was detected only once. The V call is TRBV7-9, the J call TRBJ2-3, with 9 bases matching TRBD2. V lost 4 bases, J lost 0 bases, and 11 bases stayed unmatched. CDR1 and CDR2 (germline): SEHNR, FQNEAQ (reference sequence). The CDR3 has 18 residues. The CDR3 DNA reads as TGTGCCAGCAGCTATCCGACTAGCGGCACTACTAGCACAGATACGCAGTATTTT. This codes for CASSYPTSGTTSTDTQYF. The whole variable domain, filled in from reference TRBV7-9 and TRBJ2-3, reads DTGVSQNPRHKITKRGQNVTFRCDPISEHNRLYWYRQTLGQGPEFLTYFQNEAQLEKSRLLSDRFSAERPKGSFSTLEIQRTEQGDSAMYLCASSYPTSGTTSTDTQYFGPGTRLTVL.

Written as DNA, the CDR3 is TGTGCCAGCAGCCGTTATGATGAAAAACTGTTTTTT. Its protein is CASSRYDEKLFF. This chain uses TRBV7-9 with TRBJ1-4; D unresolved. The CDR3 has 12 amino acids. Germline loops: CDR1 SEHNR, CDR2 FQNEAQ (reference sequence). Trimming took off 5 bases at V and 6 bases at J, with 7 bases between the two ends. The full variable domain, rest sourced from reference TRBV7-9 and TRBJ1-4, is DTGVSQNPRHKITKRGQNVTFRCDPISEHNRLYWYRQTLGQGPEFLTYFQNEAQLEKSRLLSDRFSAERPKGSFSTLEIQRTEQGDSAMYLCASSRYDEKLFFGSGTQLSVL.

The chain has TRBV2 and TRBJ2-1; D is ambiguous. Trimming pared 7 bases from V and 0 bases from J, leaving 10 bases between. The CDR3 is 14 amino acids. Germline CDR1 and CDR2: SNHLY and FYNNEI. The CDR3 DNA is TGTGCCAGCACGGCCACCAACTCCTACAATGAGCAGTTCTTC. Amino acid sequence: CASTATNSYNEQFF.

The rearrangement links TRBV9 to TRBJ2-1; D gene ambiguous. The CDR3 is 16 residues long. Germline values: CDR1 SGDLS, CDR2 YYNGEE. With 2 bases removed from V and 1 base from J, the gap between germline ends came to 13 bases. The CDR3 loop is CASSVRGGGSYNEQFF. The CDR3 DNA reads TGTGCCAGCAGCGTCCGAGGTGGCGGATCCTACAATGAGCAGTTCTTC. The whole variable domain, filled in from reference TRBV9 and TRBJ2-1, reads DSGVTQTPKHLITATGQRVTLRCSPRSGDLSVYWYQQSLDQGLQFLIQYYNGEERAKGNILERFSAQQFPDLHSELNLSSLELGDSALYFCASSVRGGGSYNEQFFGPGTRLTVL.

The CDR3 protein is CASSLALSGGRDDEQFF. As DNA, the CDR3 is TGCGCCAGCAGCTTGGCCCTTAGCGGGGGGAGAGATGATGAGCAGTTCTTC. The rearrangement uses TRBV5-1 and TRBJ2-1, with TRBD2 identical over 10 bases. This CDR3 has 17 amino acids. After removal of 0 bases from V and 8 bases from J, the junction contained 11 bases not matched to a gene. CDR1 is SGHRS, CDR2 YFSETQ, per germline.

The chain has TRBV5-6 and TRBJ2-7, with D possibly TRBD1 on 6 matching bases. The CDR3 is 13 residues long. The V gene's germline CDR1 is SGHDT and CDR2 YYEEEE. V dropped 4 bases and J dropped 6 bases, with 14 bases sitting between them. The CDR3 DNA sequence: TGTGCCAGCAGCGTGGGACACCTCGGCGAGCAGTACTTC. Encoded protein: CASSVGHLGEQYF.

As concerns this clone: The sample holds other DNA sequences that translate to the same CDR3. This chain links TRBV4-3 with TRBJ2-1; TRBD2 agrees at 7 bases. The CDR3 spans 16 residues. Germline assignment: CDR1 LGHNA and CDR2 YSLEER. The V segment lost 4 bases and the J segment 0 bases; nucleotides outside the gene matches: 6. The CDR3 sequence is CASSPGGGSSYNEQFF. CDR3 coding DNA: TGCGCCAGCAGCCCAGGCGGCGGGAGCTCCTACAATGAGCAGTTCTTC.

This chain connects TRBV5-1 to TRBJ2-7; no definite D call. The CDR3 extends over 13 amino acids. CDR1 is SGHRS, CDR2 YFSETQ, per germline. Trimming removed 0 bases from V and 5 bases from J, with 9 bases in between. CDR3 coding DNA: TGCGCCAGCAGCTTGGCCGAAGGGCACGAGCAGTACTTC. Encoded protein: CASSLAEGHEQYF.

J is TRBJ2-5 and V is TRBV27, with D perhaps TRBD1 (6 bases). CDR1 is MNHEY and CDR2 is SMNVEV in the germline V gene (reference sequence). The CDR3 sequence is 16 residues long. The V end was cut by 6 bases, the J end by 4 bases, with 21 bases between. The CDR3 sequence is CASSQTGTLGPETQYF. CDR3 coding DNA: TGTGCCAGCAGCCAGACCGGGACACTCGGCCCAGAGACCCAGTACTTC.

This rearrangement joins TRBV7-9 to TRBJ2-7; TRBD1 matches at 8 bases. J lost 12 bases, V lost 4 bases, and 14 bases had no gene match. This CDR3 comprises 14 residues. CDR1 and CDR2 from the germline V gene are SEHNR and FQNEAQ (reference sequence). CDR3 sequence (DNA): TGTGCCAGCAGCTCCCCGGGACAGGATGATCACCGGTACTTC. It yields the protein CASSSPGQDDHRYF. The entire variable domain, with the rest obtained from reference TRBV7-9 and TRBJ2-7, is as follows: DTGVSQNPRHKITKRGQNVTFRCDPISEHNRLYWYRQTLGQGPEFLTYFQNEAQLEKSRLLSDRFSAERPKGSFSTLEIQRTEQGDSAMYLCASSSPGQDDHRYFGPGTRLTVT.

The chain's CDR3 is CASSLLAGARDNEQFF. The CDR3, as DNA: TGTGCCAGCAGCTTATTGGCGGGGGCTCGGGACAATGAGCAGTTCTTC. The gene calls are TRBV7-9 and TRBJ2-1; a weak D match, TRBD2 (7 bases). The CDR3 loop spans 16 amino acids. Germline assignment: CDR1 SEHNR and CDR2 FQNEAQ (reference sequence). V was trimmed by 2 bases and J by 5 bases, leaving 16 bases between them.

This clone appeared a few times. The V call is TRBV30, the J call TRBJ1-2; 7 positions agree with TRBD1. J gave up 8 bases and V 2 bases, and 8 bases lay outside the gene matches. This CDR3 is built from 13 residues. Germline lookup yields CDR1 GTSNPN and CDR2 SVGIG (reference sequence). The CDR3 loop reads CAWSPGTAYGYTF. CDR3 nucleotides: TGTGCCTGGAGTCCGGGGACAGCGTACGGCTACACCTTC. Filled out from reference TRBV30 and TRBJ1-2, the complete variable domain reads SQTIHQWPATLVQPVGSPLSLECTVEGTSNPNLYWYRQAAGRGLQLLFYSVGIGQISSEVPQNLSASRPQDRQFILSSKKLLLSDSGFYLCAWSPGTAYGYTFGSGTRLTVV.

CDR3 sequence: CASSLEDTDTQYF. DNA of the CDR3: TGCGCCAGCAGCTTGGAAGACACAGATACGCAGTATTTT. The V gene is TRBV5-1, the J gene TRBJ2-3; D not certain. From germline, CDR1 is SGHRS and CDR2 YFSETQ. V shed 0 bases and J shed 2 bases, with 4 bases lying between them. This CDR3 has 13 residues. Filled out from reference TRBV5-1 and TRBJ2-3, the complete variable domain reads KAGVTQTPRYLIKTRGQQVTLSCSPISGHRSVSWYQQTPGQGLQFLFEYFSETQRNKGNFPGRFSGRQFSNSRSEMNVSTLELGDSALYLCASSLEDTDTQYFGPGTRLTVL.

The rearrangement links TRBV7-9 to TRBJ1-4, with TRBD1 as a possible D gene (5 bases). Trimming shortened V by 5 bases and J by 7 bases, and 17 bases separated the two germline ends. CDR1 SEHNR and CDR2 FQNEAQ come from the germline V gene (reference sequence). The length of the CDR3 is 15 residues. CDR3 in amino acids: CASSDDTLGAEKLFF. CDR3 nucleotides: TGTGCCAGCAGCGACGACACCCTAGGGGCTGAAAAACTGTTTTTT.

The J gene is TRBJ1-2, the V gene TRBV5-4; D is possibly TRBD1 (5 bases). The CDR3 runs 14 residues. Looked up from germline, CDR1 is SGHNT and CDR2 is YYREEE (reference sequence). With 0 bases removed from V and 6 bases from J, the gap between germline ends came to 12 bases. The CDR3 region is CASSLESGVDGYTF. DNA for the CDR3: TGTGCCAGCAGCTTGGAGTCGGGGGTCGATGGCTACACCTTC.

CDR3 region: CASSLGHNEKLFF. For the CDR3, the DNA is TGTGCCAGCAGCCTCGGTCACAATGAAAAACTGTTTTTT. The chain employs TRBV11-2 and TRBJ1-4; the D is unclear. Per the germline V gene, CDR1 is SGHAT and CDR2 is FQNNGV. This CDR3 spans 13 amino acids. Trimming pared 5 bases from V and 5 bases from J, leaving 9 bases between.

V is TRBV5-1 and J is TRBJ2-2; 11 bases match TRBD2. CDR1 and CDR2 from the germline V gene are SGHRS and YFSETQ. The CDR3 contains 21 residues. The J segment lost 3 bases and the V segment lost 0 bases, leaving 16 bases of the junction unmatched. The CDR3 is CASSLAMGLAALPGDTGELFF. The CDR3 region has the DNA TGCGCCAGCAGCTTGGCCATGGGACTAGCGGCCCTCCCTGGGGACACCGGGGAGCTGTTTTTT. The full variable domain, its missing parts supplied by reference TRBV5-1 and TRBJ2-2, is KAGVTQTPRYLIKTRGQQVTLSCSPISGHRSVSWYQQTPGQGLQFLFEYFSETQRNKGNFPGRFSGRQFSNSRSEMNVSTLELGDSALYLCASSLAMGLAALPGDTGELFFGEGSRLTVL.

This sequence joins TRBV9 and TRBJ2-1; D possibly corresponds to TRBD1 (5 bases). The CDR3 covers 16 residues. Trimming took 0 bases from V and 6 from J, leaving 16 bases between them. The germline gives CDR1 SGDLS, CDR2 YYNGEE. The CDR3 region has the DNA TGTGCCAGCAGCGTAGGGGGCAGTCCCGACTTCAATGAGCAGTTCTTC. The encoded protein is CASSVGGSPDFNEQFF. Looking up the rest from reference TRBV9 and TRBJ2-1 gives the full variable domain: DSGVTQTPKHLITATGQRVTLRCSPRSGDLSVYWYQQSLDQGLQFLIQYYNGEERAKGNILERFSAQQFPDLHSELNLSSLELGDSALYFCASSVGGSPDFNEQFFGPGTRLTVL.

This chain uses TRBV7-9 with TRBJ2-1; 10 bases agree with TRBD2. The trim removed 6 bases at V and 6 bases at J, leaving 2 bases unmatched. Germline V CDR1 and CDR2: SEHNR, FQNEAQ (reference sequence). This CDR3 region has 13 residues. The CDR3 here is CASRASGSNEQFF. The CDR3 bases are TGTGCCAGCAGGGCTAGCGGGAGCAATGAGCAGTTCTTC.

The rearrangement uses TRBV11-2 and TRBJ2-3; 8 bases align to TRBD2. CDR1 and CDR2 from the germline V gene are SGHAT and FQNNGV. V lost 1 base to trimming and J lost 4 bases; unmatched junction nucleotides: 4. The CDR3 has 15 residues. The CDR3 DNA reads TGTGCCAGCAGCTTAGTGTCGGGGGGGCCAGATACGCAGTATTTT. Residues: CASSLVSGGPDTQYF.

The chain joins TRBV5-6 to TRBJ1-1; 9 positions match TRBD1. Unmatched junction bases numbered 13, after V lost 3 bases and J lost 4 bases. This CDR3 has 17 residues. In germline, CDR1 is SGHDT, CDR2 YYEEEE. The CDR3 loop reads CASSWDRVGELGTEAFF. The CDR3 nucleotides are TGTGCCAGCAGCTGGGACAGGGTAGGCGAGCTAGGCACTGAAGCTTTCTTT. Drawing the rest from reference TRBV5-6 and TRBJ1-1, the complete variable domain is DAGVTQSPTHLIKTRGQQVTLRCSPKSGHDTVSWYQQALGQGPQFIFQYYEEEERQRGNFPDRFSGHQFPNYSSELNVNALLLGDSALYLCASSWDRVGELGTEAFFGQGTRLTVV.